The source of this T cell receptor (beta chain) is a study of cytomegalovirus exposure and HLA in healthy donors. Across the whole study: Caucasian-associated ancestry cluster membership applied to about 77% of around 400 genotyped donors.

The V gene end was trimmed by 3 bases and the J gene end by 2 bases; junction bases not matched to a gene: 4. There are 16 residues in the CDR3. CDR1 and CDR2 (germline): SGHVS, FQNEAQ. This clone has only one observation. The antigen remains undetermined. The PCR had 60 Vbeta and 13 Jbeta primers. Profiled with immunoSEQ multiplex PCR; TCRdb holds only in-frame clones, not every one. The sample lists around 50,000 clones, around 83% occurring once. Study-level results: Upon later analysis, TCR association rates were observed to vary by HLA locus, being highest for DRB1 and lowest for HLA-C. Analysis performed later showed TCR beta chains linked to HLA being more clonally expanded than equally common others. About 87% or about 30% of the time was how often most TCR beta V segments were productive, according to an earlier analysis.

Sequencing was carried out using PBMCs. V is TRBV7-8 and J is TRBJ2-7, with 13 bases matching TRBD2. The receptor was derived from a man aged 25-45 years in good health and CMV-seronegative. The CDR3 nucleotides are TGTGCCAGCAGCTTCCGACTAGCGGGAGGCACCTACGAGCAGTACTTC. This sequence encodes CASSFRLAGGTYEQYF. Full variable domain (remainder filled in from reference TRBV7-8 and TRBJ2-7): GAGVSQSPRYKVAKRGQDVALRCDPISGHVSLFWYQQALGQGPEFLTYFQNEAQLDKSGLPSDRFFAERPEGSVSTLKIQRTQQEDSAVYLCASSFRLAGGTYEQYFGPGTRLTVT.